These 12 T cell receptor beta chains were all obtained from the same sample, sequenced in a study of cytomegalovirus exposure and HLA in healthy donors (dated 2017 in TCRdb). Library preparation was by the immunoSEQ multiplex PCR assay. The multiplex PCR relied on a mix of 60 forward primers for TCR Vbeta segments and 13 reverse primers for TCR Jbeta segments. TCRdb's version of the immuneACCESS table is confined to in-frame rearrangements and falls short of the full clone set. An unresolved V gene accounts for under half of the shortfall where checked; the remainder is of unknown origin. The sample includes a few hundred thousand clones, with 75% to 85% observed a single time. Of the sample, 0.3% to 0.35% is held by the ten largest clones. Sequenced sample: PBMCs. These receptors were obtained from a girl aged 2-10 years in good health and CMV-seronegative.

The chain has TRBV25-1 and TRBJ2-2, with D tentatively TRBD1 (6 bases). The CDR3 runs 14 residues. V was trimmed by 4 bases and J by 9 bases, leaving 15 bases between them. CDR1 MGHDK and CDR2 SYGVNS come from the germline V gene. This CDR3 reads CASSADSLLRELFF. The CDR3 nucleotides are TGTGCCAGCAGTGCGGACAGCCTCCTTCGGGAGCTGTTTTTT.

The chain has TRBV2 and TRBJ1-2; possible D gene TRBD1, 6 bases. Trimming left V 3 bases short and J 0 bases short, with 20 bases between. CDR3 length equals 18 residues. Germline assignment: CDR1 SNHLY and CDR2 FYNNEI. CDR3 bases: TGTGCCAGCAGTGACCCCGACAGGATTACGCTAGCTAACTATGGCTACACCTTC. Translating it yields CASSDPDRITLANYGYTF.

This clone showed up just once. The rearrangement joins TRBV5-1 to TRBJ1-2; D not certain. Trimming stripped 5 bases from V and 8 bases from J, with 16 bases between. In germline, CDR1 is SGHRS, CDR2 YFSETQ. The CDR3 runs 13 residues. The CDR3 DNA reads TGCGCCAGCAGGCAGATCCGAGGTGGCGGCTACACCTTC. Its protein product is CASRQIRGGGYTF.

The chain joins TRBV7-9 to TRBJ2-7, with 10 bases fitting TRBD2. The junction had 4 bases not matched to a gene; V was cut back by 2 bases and J by 3 bases. This CDR3 has 15 residues. In germline, CDR1 is SEHNR, CDR2 FQNEAQ (reference sequence). The CDR3 bases are TGTGCCAGCAGCTTACCGGGACTAGCGAACTACGAGCAGTACTTC. This translates into CASSLPGLANYEQYF.

In its sample, this clone was seen a few times. The chain is built from TRBV27 and TRBJ2-5, with 9 bases that match TRBD1. The J call may be mistaken, given a closer DNA end match to TRBJ2-7. CDR1 is MNHEY and CDR2 is SMNVEV in the germline V gene (reference sequence). This CDR3 has 18 residues. The DNA for the CDR3 is TGTGCCAGCCTCCCTACAGGGGGCCCTAGGAAAATATCCTACGAGCAGTACTTC. As protein: CASLPTGGPRKISYEQYF.

This sequence joins TRBV20-1 and TRBJ2-7; D is undetermined. The V and J ends lost 5 bases and 6 bases respectively, with 8 bases between them. CDR3 length: 10 amino acids. Per germline, CDR1 DFQATT and CDR2 SNEGSKA (reference sequence). DNA of the CDR3: TGCAGTGCTTCAACACCCGAGCAGTACTTC. Encoded protein: CSASTPEQYF.

This chain joins TRBV7-9 and TRBJ2-1; 7 bases line up with TRBD2. Germline values: CDR1 SEHNR, CDR2 FQNEAQ (reference sequence). The CDR3 length is 13 residues. Losses at the gene ends were 5 bases for V and 10 bases for J; bases not matched to a gene: 8. This chain's CDR3 is CASSDNLADEQFF. Here the CDR3 DNA reads TGTGCCAGCAGCGATAATCTAGCGGACGAGCAGTTCTTC. Together with reference TRBV7-9 and TRBJ2-1, the CDR3 gives the full variable domain: DTGVSQNPRHKITKRGQNVTFRCDPISEHNRLYWYRQTLGQGPEFLTYFQNEAQLEKSRLLSDRFSAERPKGSFSTLEIQRTEQGDSAMYLCASSDNLADEQFFGPGTRLTVL.

This clone was seen a handful of times. The rearrangement joins TRBV5-6 to TRBJ1-1, with D tentatively TRBD1 (6 bases). CDR1 is SGHDT, CDR2 YYEEEE, per germline. V lost 2 bases and J 4 bases, leaving 9 bases between the germline ends. There are 13 residues in the CDR3. CDR3 nucleotides: TGTGCCAGCAGCTTTGACAGGACCACTGAAGCTTTCTTT. It encodes CASSFDRTTEAFF.

V usage is TRBV5-1 and J usage is TRBJ1-2, with D perhaps TRBD1 (5 bases). V was clipped by 7 bases and J by 6 bases, with 22 bases between them. The CDR3 covers 15 residues. Germline V gene lookup returns CDR1 SGHRS and CDR2 YFSETQ. The CDR3 protein is CASRPPGGAVNGYTF. CDR3 coding DNA: TGCGCCAGCCGTCCCCCCGGGGGAGCGGTTAATGGCTACACCTTC.

This chain joins TRBV5-1 and TRBJ2-5, with a possible D match to TRBD2 (6 bases). The J call could be wrong; TRBJ2-7 is a better fit for the DNA end. This CDR3 is 14 amino acids long. Germline loops: CDR1 SGHRS, CDR2 YFSETQ. The CDR3 here is CASSPGTPGHEQYF. The CDR3 DNA reads TGCGCCAGCAGCCCCGGGACTCCGGGGCACGAGCAGTACTTC.

V is TRBV11-2 and J is TRBJ1-2; 8 nucleotides match TRBD1. Germline trimming cut 1 base from V and 0 bases from J; bases unmatched to any gene: 7. CDR3 length: 17 residues. Germline CDR1 is SGHAT and CDR2 is FQNNGV. In DNA form, the CDR3 reads TGTGCCAGCAGCTTAGCCAGTTCAGGGGGCCCTAACTATGGCTACACCTTC. Encoded protein: CASSLASSGGPNYGYTF.

This chain uses TRBV2 with TRBJ2-3, with a weak D call TRBD2 (5 bases). CDR3 size: 16 residues. Trimming removed 3 bases at V and 6 bases at J, with 19 bases between. Germline CDR1 SNHLY, CDR2 FYNNEI. The CDR3 sequence is CASSEFLAGPKDTQYF. In nucleotides, the CDR3 is TGTGCCAGCAGTGAGTTTCTGGCGGGTCCGAAGGATACGCAGTATTTT. Full variable domain (rest looked up from reference TRBV2 and TRBJ2-3): EPEVTQTPSHQVTQMGQEVILRCVPISNHLYFYWYRQILGQKVEFLVSFYNNEISEKSEIFDDQFSVERPDGSNFTLKIRSTKLEDSAMYFCASSEFLAGPKDTQYFGPGTRLTVL.